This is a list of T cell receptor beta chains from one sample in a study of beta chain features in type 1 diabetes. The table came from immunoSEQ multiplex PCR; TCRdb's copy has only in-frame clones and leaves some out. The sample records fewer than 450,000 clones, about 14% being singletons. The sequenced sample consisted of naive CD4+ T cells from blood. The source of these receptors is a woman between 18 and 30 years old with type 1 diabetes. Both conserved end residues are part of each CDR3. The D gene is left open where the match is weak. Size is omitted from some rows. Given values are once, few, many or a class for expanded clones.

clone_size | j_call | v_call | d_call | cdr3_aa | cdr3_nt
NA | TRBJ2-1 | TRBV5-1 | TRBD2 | CASSLEGSSGRASPSYNEQFF | TGCGCCAGCAGCTTGGAGGGGTCTAGCGGGAGGGCGTCACCCTCCTACAATGAGCAGTTCTTC
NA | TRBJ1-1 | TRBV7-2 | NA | CASIINGGPRSEAFF | TGTGCCAGCATCATCAACGGCGGGCCACGCTCTGAAGCTTTCTTT
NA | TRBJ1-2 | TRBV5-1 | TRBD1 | CASSLTGDNYGYTF | TGCGCCAGCAGCCTAACAGGGGATAACTATGGCTACACCTTC
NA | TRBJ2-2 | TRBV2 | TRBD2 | CATRLAENTGELFF | TGTGCCACCCGACTAGCAGAGAACACCGGGGAGCTGTTTTTT
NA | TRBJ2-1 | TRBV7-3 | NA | CASSFSGQSSYNEQFF | TGTGCCAGCAGCTTTAGCGGCCAAAGCTCCTACAATGAGCAGTTCTTC
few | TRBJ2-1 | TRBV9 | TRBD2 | CASSVGGLDDNEQFF | TGTGCCAGCAGCGTAGGTGGACTAGATGACAATGAGCAGTTCTTC
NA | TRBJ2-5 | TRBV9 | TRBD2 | CASSVGALAGGQETQYF | TGTGCCAGCAGCGTAGGTGCACTAGCGGGAGGACAAGAGACCCAGTACTTC
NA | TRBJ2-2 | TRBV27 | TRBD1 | CASSSPGQGAGELFF | TGTGCCAGCAGTTCGCCGGGACAGGGGGCCGGGGAGCTGTTTTTT
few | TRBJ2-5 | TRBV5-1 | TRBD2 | CASSLVSGSYSGTQYF | TGCGCCAGCAGCTTGGTGAGCGGGAGTTACTCGGGGACCCAGTACTTC
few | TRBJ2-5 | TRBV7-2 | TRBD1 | CASSFQGAAETQYF | TGTGCCAGCAGCTTTCAGGGGGCGGCGGAGACCCAGTACTTC
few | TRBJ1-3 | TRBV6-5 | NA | CASSYSSSGNTIYF | TGTGCCAGCAGTTACTCGAGTTCTGGAAACACCATATATTTT
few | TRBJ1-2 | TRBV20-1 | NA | CSAKNRDGYTF | TGCAGTGCTAAAAACAGGGACGGCTACACCTTC
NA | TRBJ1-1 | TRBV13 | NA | CASCRGTNTEAFF | TGTGCCAGCTGTAGGGGAACGAACACTGAAGCTTTCTTT
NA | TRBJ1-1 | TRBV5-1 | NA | CASSLGGLAEAFF | TGCGCCAGCAGCTTGGGTGGGCTCGCTGAAGCTTTCTTT
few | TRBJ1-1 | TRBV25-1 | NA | CASSEGGVGKAFF | TGTGCCAGCAGTGAGGGAGGGGTGGGGAAAGCTTTCTTT
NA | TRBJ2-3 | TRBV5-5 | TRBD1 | CASSWTDRVADTQYF | TGTGCCAGCAGCTGGACCGACAGGGTCGCAGATACGCAGTATTTT
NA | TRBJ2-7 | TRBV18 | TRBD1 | CASSPGTGVGEQYF | TGTGCCAGCTCACCAGGGACAGGGGTAGGCGAGCAGTACTTC
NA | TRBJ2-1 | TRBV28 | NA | CASSLSGTPYNEQFF | TGTGCCAGCAGTTTATCCGGGACTCCCTACAATGAGCAGTTCTTC